This T cell receptor beta chain was sequenced for a study of T cells in narcolepsy. Regarding the study as a whole: Reportedly, autoreactive clonotypes were serially detected in patients' blood but not controls'. Autoreactive HCRT-specific and TRIB2-specific clonotypes were marked in same-patient CSF-versus-blood CD4+ comparisons. No autoreactive T cell clone sequences appeared in some memory CD4+ repertoires.

Points on this clone: Its target is unknown.

The assay was immunoSEQ multiplex PCR, and TCRdb's table has in-frame clones only and misses some. The data hold around 18,000 clones, with more than 75% observed a single time. This CDR3 spans 14 amino acids. V was trimmed by 0 bases and J by 2 bases, leaving 8 bases between them. CDR1 is SGDLS, CDR2 YYNGEE, per germline. The TCR sequence derives from a human donor in good health. Sequencing input: memory (CD45RA-) CD4+ T cells from blood. This chain connects TRBV9 to TRBJ1-2; D perhaps matches TRBD1 (5 bases). In nucleotides, the CDR3 is TGTGCCAGCAGCGTAGAGGGACGGAACTATGGCTACACCTTC. Residues: CASSVEGRNYGYTF.